The rows below give T cell receptor beta chains drawn from one sample of a study of cytomegalovirus exposure and HLA in healthy donors. The protocol was immunoSEQ multiplex PCR, while the TCRdb copy is restricted to in-frame clones and leaves out a portion. Of about 62,000 clones listed, more than 75% were seen once; the top ten hold roughly 1.5%. Sequencing used PBMCs. These receptors came from a man younger than 35 in good health and CMV-seronegative. Both conserved end residues are part of each CDR3. The D gene is left open where the match is weak. Clone size is shown for a subset of rows, as once, few, many or a class of expanded clone.

d_gene: TRBD1
abundance: NA
j_gene: TRBJ2-7
v_gene: TRBV2
CDR3nt: TGTGCCAGCAGTGATTCGACAGGGGAAACCGAGCAGTACTTC
CDR3aa: CASSDSTGETEQYF

d_gene: NA
abundance: NA
j_gene: TRBJ1-4
v_gene: TRBV30
CDR3nt: TGTGCCTGGTACAGGGAGGGAAGGGAAAAACTGTTTTTT
CDR3aa: CAWYREGREKLFF

d_gene: NA
abundance: NA
j_gene: TRBJ1-2
v_gene: TRBV2
CDR3nt: TGTGCCAGCAGTGAGGGTGGCGGTAACTATGGCTACACCTTC
CDR3aa: CASSEGGGNYGYTF

d_gene: TRBD1
abundance: once
j_gene: TRBJ1-1
v_gene: TRBV9
CDR3nt: TGTGCCAGCAGCTTCAGCCGACAGGGCAGTGAAGCTTTCTTT
CDR3aa: CASSFSRQGSEAFF

d_gene: NA
abundance: NA
j_gene: TRBJ2-5
v_gene: TRBV29-1
CDR3nt: TGCAGCGTTGAAAAGGGCGGGGACGGTAAAGAGGCCCAGTACTTC
CDR3aa: CSVEKGGDGKEAQYF

d_gene: NA
abundance: NA
j_gene: TRBJ1-2
v_gene: TRBV9
CDR3nt: TGTGCCAGCAGCGTAGCTACGGGGAACTATGGCTACACCTTC
CDR3aa: CASSVATGNYGYTF

d_gene: TRBD1
abundance: NA
j_gene: TRBJ1-1
v_gene: TRBV9
CDR3nt: TGTGCCAGCAGCCCGCAGGGGGCGGCTTGGACTGAAGCTTTCTTT
CDR3aa: CASSPQGAAWTEAFF

d_gene: TRBD2
abundance: NA
j_gene: TRBJ2-1
v_gene: TRBV6-5
CDR3nt: TGTGCCAGCAGTTGGGGACTAGCGGGGTTGAATGAGCAGTTCTTC
CDR3aa: CASSWGLAGLNEQFF

d_gene: TRBD1
abundance: few
j_gene: TRBJ2-5
v_gene: TRBV7-9
CDR3nt: TGTGCCAGCAGCTTGGGGGTCCAGGGGGCACGGGGAGGAGAGACCCAGTACTTC
CDR3aa: CASSLGVQGARGGETQYF

d_gene: NA
abundance: NA
j_gene: TRBJ2-1
v_gene: TRBV5-3
CDR3nt: TGTGCCAGAAGCTTGGTAGCGGTCTCCTACAATGAGCAGTTCTTC
CDR3aa: CARSLVAVSYNEQFF

d_gene: NA
abundance: NA
j_gene: TRBJ1-4
v_gene: TRBV30
CDR3nt: TGTGCCTGGAGTGTACAGTCAAATGAAAAACTGTTTTTT
CDR3aa: CAWSVQSNEKLFF

d_gene: NA
abundance: NA
j_gene: TRBJ2-7
v_gene: TRBV29-1
CDR3nt: TGCAGCGCCTCACTAGAAGGCGAGCAGTACTTC
CDR3aa: CSASLEGEQYF

d_gene: NA
abundance: NA
j_gene: TRBJ2-4
v_gene: TRBV13
CDR3nt: TGTGCCAGCAGCTTACCAGGGTACGAAAACATTCAGTACTTC
CDR3aa: CASSLPGYENIQYF

d_gene: NA
abundance: NA
j_gene: TRBJ2-1
v_gene: TRBV11-3
CDR3nt: TGTGCCAGCAGCTTCGGGTATACTGAGCAGTTCTTC
CDR3aa: CASSFGYTEQFF

d_gene: NA
abundance: NA
j_gene: TRBJ2-5
v_gene: TRBV7-9
CDR3nt: TGTGCCAGCAGCTTAGCTCCGGTGGAAGAGACCCAGTACTTC
CDR3aa: CASSLAPVEETQYF

d_gene: NA
abundance: NA
j_gene: TRBJ1-3
v_gene: TRBV11-1
CDR3nt: TGTGCCAGCAGCCCACCGGGTGCCCGAAACACCATATATTTT
CDR3aa: CASSPPGARNTIYF

d_gene: NA
abundance: few
j_gene: TRBJ2-1
v_gene: TRBV6-1
CDR3nt: TGTGCCAGCAGTGCGGCTCCTAGCTCCTACAATGAGCAGTTCTTC
CDR3aa: CASSAAPSSYNEQFF

d_gene: TRBD1
abundance: NA
j_gene: TRBJ1-1
v_gene: TRBV6-6
CDR3nt: TGTGCCAGCAACCGACAGGGGGCTGAAGCTTTCTTT
CDR3aa: CASNRQGAEAFF

d_gene: NA
abundance: NA
j_gene: TRBJ2-1
v_gene: TRBV30
CDR3nt: TGTGCCTGGAGTGTAAGGGGGAAAGTCTACAATGAGCAGTTCTTC
CDR3aa: CAWSVRGKVYNEQFF

d_gene: TRBD1
abundance: NA
j_gene: TRBJ2-1
v_gene: TRBV7-3
CDR3nt: TGTGCCAGCAGCTGGGGACAGGGGGCTTTCAATGAGCAGTTCTTC
CDR3aa: CASSWGQGAFNEQFF

d_gene: TRBD1
abundance: few
j_gene: TRBJ1-1
v_gene: TRBV9
CDR3nt: TGTGCCAGCAACACACAGGGGACTGAAGCTTTCTTT
CDR3aa: CASNTQGTEAFF

d_gene: TRBD1
abundance: NA
j_gene: TRBJ1-6
v_gene: TRBV30
CDR3nt: TGTGCCTGGAAGCAGGGGGCTAGTTCACCCCTCCACTTT
CDR3aa: CAWKQGASSPLHF

d_gene: TRBD1
abundance: NA
j_gene: TRBJ1-1
v_gene: TRBV27
CDR3nt: TGTGCCAGCAGTTTGGACAGGGGGTACACTGAAGCTTTCTTT
CDR3aa: CASSLDRGYTEAFF

d_gene: TRBD2
abundance: NA
j_gene: TRBJ2-7
v_gene: TRBV5-4
CDR3nt: TGTGCCAGCAGCTCCCTGACTAGCGGGGGGGCCTTGGATCACGAGCAGTACTTC
CDR3aa: CASSSLTSGGALDHEQYF

d_gene: TRBD2
abundance: once
j_gene: TRBJ2-1
v_gene: TRBV2
CDR3nt: TGTGCCAGCAGTGTAGCGGGGGGGTTGAGCAATGAGCAGTTCTTC
CDR3aa: CASSVAGGLSNEQFF

d_gene: NA
abundance: NA
j_gene: TRBJ2-7
v_gene: TRBV27
CDR3nt: TGTGCCAGCAGCCCCAGGGGCTCCTACGAGCAGTACTTC
CDR3aa: CASSPRGSYEQYF

d_gene: TRBD1
abundance: NA
j_gene: TRBJ1-1
v_gene: TRBV11-3
CDR3nt: TGTGCCAGCAGCTCGACAGGGGGCGCGGTTGAAGCTTTCTTT
CDR3aa: CASSSTGGAVEAFF

d_gene: TRBD1
abundance: NA
j_gene: TRBJ1-2
v_gene: TRBV6-1
CDR3nt: TGTGCCAGCAGTAGGACAGGGGGGCTGTATGGCTACACCTTC
CDR3aa: CASSRTGGLYGYTF

d_gene: NA
abundance: NA
j_gene: TRBJ2-3
v_gene: TRBV11-3
CDR3nt: TGTGCCAGCAGCTTATTCTCAGGGGATACAGATACGCAGTATTTT
CDR3aa: CASSLFSGDTDTQYF

d_gene: NA
abundance: NA
j_gene: TRBJ1-5
v_gene: TRBV4-2
CDR3nt: TGTGCCAGCAGCCCCATCCTCCCGGAGGGAAATCAGCCCCAGCATTTT
CDR3aa: CASSPILPEGNQPQHF

d_gene: NA
abundance: NA
j_gene: TRBJ2-7
v_gene: TRBV15
CDR3nt: TGTGCCACCAGCAGAGTCGGAGACGAGCAGTACTTC
CDR3aa: CATSRVGDEQYF

d_gene: NA
abundance: NA
j_gene: TRBJ1-1
v_gene: TRBV25-1
CDR3nt: TGTGCCAGCAGTGAATCACCTAGAGTTGGAGCTTTCTTT
CDR3aa: CASSESPRVGAFF

d_gene: NA
abundance: NA
j_gene: TRBJ2-1
v_gene: TRBV7-2
CDR3nt: TGTGCCAGCAGCTTAGCCGGCGGGTTAAGCTCCTACAATGAGCAGTTCTTC
CDR3aa: CASSLAGGLSSYNEQFF

d_gene: TRBD1
abundance: NA
j_gene: TRBJ1-5
v_gene: TRBV28
CDR3nt: TGTGCCAGCGGTTTGGACAGGGCCCAGCATTTT
CDR3aa: CASGLDRAQHF

d_gene: NA
abundance: NA
j_gene: TRBJ2-5
v_gene: TRBV7-8
CDR3nt: TGTGCCAGCAGCTCCCCGGGAGGGGGCCACCACCAAGAGACCCAGTACTTC
CDR3aa: CASSSPGGGHHQETQYF

d_gene: NA
abundance: NA
j_gene: TRBJ1-3
v_gene: TRBV9
CDR3nt: TGTGCCAGCATGCCGGGAGGGACTGGCGGAAACACCATATATTTT
CDR3aa: CASMPGGTGGNTIYF

d_gene: NA
abundance: NA
j_gene: TRBJ1-4
v_gene: TRBV6-5
CDR3nt: TGTGCCAGCAGTCCGACAGGACTTAATGAAAAACTGTTTTTT
CDR3aa: CASSPTGLNEKLFF

d_gene: TRBD2
abundance: once
j_gene: TRBJ2-1
v_gene: TRBV5-1
CDR3nt: TGCGCCAGCAGCTCCGGGGGGGGCGACAACACTGAGCAGTTCTTC
CDR3aa: CASSSGGGDNTEQFF

d_gene: NA
abundance: NA
j_gene: TRBJ2-3
v_gene: TRBV7-9
CDR3nt: TGTGCCAGCAGCTCGGTTGGGGGGAGCACAGATACGCAGTATTTT
CDR3aa: CASSSVGGSTDTQYF